This T cell receptor (beta chain) was documented in a study of blood T cell repertoires in COVID-19. Study at large: Researchers got acute and convalescent COVID-19 samples from the United States, Italy and Spain. Sources were T cells, B-cell-depleted T cells, or PBMCs; the material itself was cDNA or gDNA.

Produced via immunoSEQ multiplex PCR; TCRdb's table is partial and in-frame only. The table lists approximately 330,000 clones, around nine tenths of them singletons, with approximately 4% in the top ten. Trimming took 0 bases from V and 3 from J, leaving 12 bases between them. CDR1 and CDR2 (germline): MNHNS, SASEGT. The CDR3 is 16 amino acids. The source of this sequence is a woman aged 45-60 years with active or convalescent COVID-19. The sample consisted of peripheral blood. The chain links TRBV6-1 to TRBJ2-1; a possible D gene is TRBD1 (6 bases). The CDR3 protein is CASSEATGSNYNEQFF. The CDR3 region has the DNA TGTGCCAGCAGTGAAGCAACAGGGTCGAACTACAATGAGCAGTTCTTC.